The clone carrying this TCR beta chain was found many times. Antigen: not known. TCR beta CDR3 regions were amplified from RNA transcripts. The primer set for the first-round RT-PCR of the TCR CDR3 was HTBI. TCRdb used MiXCR to reprocess the multiplex PCR reads, holding one entry per CDR3 protein. The sample shows some 370,000 distinct CDR3 sequences, 15% to 20% of them seen only once. These data originate in a study of T cells in Graves' hyperthyroidism and ophthalmopathy. Study-level points and caveats: Blood also showed most of the thyroid clonotypes that were expanded above 0.001. Ophthalmopathy could be told apart from stable hyperthyroidism with a 13 V-J model.

In germline, CDR1 is MNHEY, CDR2 SMNVEV (reference sequence). This CDR3 spans 11 amino acids. V lost 5 bases to trimming and J lost 3 bases, with 5 bases between them. Material: blood. The TCR originated in a woman aged 25 to 39 with Graves' hyperthyroidism that later progressed to Graves' ophthalmopathy. The V call is TRBV27, the J call TRBJ2-7; D remains unclear. For the CDR3, the DNA is TGTGCCAGCAGTAATCGCTACGAGCAGTACTTC. Residues: CASSNRYEQYF.